This T cell receptor (beta chain) was retrieved from a study of neurological immune-mediated disorders. Study-level points and caveats: TCR-beta repertoires seemed private in all groups, with no expanded CDR3 amino acid sequences shared. The most TCR clonal expansion was seen in HTLV-1-associated myelopathy, whereas the least was seen in multiple sclerosis, below the level in healthy controls.

The cDNA came from 5'RACE with 10-nucleotide random UMIs. Each CDR3 protein is one row after TCRdb ran MiXCR on the 5' RACE reads. Of some 60,000 distinct CDR3 sequences listed, approximately 12% are singletons. As concerns this clonotype: Its antigen is not identified.

V was trimmed by 6 bases and J by 5 bases, leaving 15 bases between them. Germline V CDR1 and CDR2: SNHLY, FYNNEI. CDR3 length: 14 amino acids. The time point denotes: longitudinal time-point 1 (baseline). The unsorted libraries had their origin in 2 million PBMCs stored at -80 C. V and J are TRBV2 and TRBJ2-3; D is perhaps TRBD2 (6 bases). The TCR was taken from a male donor with HTLV-1-associated myelopathy (HAM/TSP). Sequencing used PBMCs. CDR3 sequence reads: CASRRTVGGDTQYF. CDR3 nucleotide sequence: TGTGCCAGCAGGCGGACGGTCGGGGGAGATACGCAGTATTTT.